This section outlines one T cell receptor beta chain sequence together with its context. This sample was included in a study of technical replicates of blood from a few donors. Trimming left V 1 base short and J 5 bases short, with 19 bases between. The length of the CDR3 is 17 residues. Germline V gene sequence: CDR1 LNHNV, CDR2 YYDKDF (reference sequence). Profiled with immunoSEQ multiplex PCR; TCRdb holds only in-frame clones, not every one. The sample has 75,000 to 95,000 clones; 92% are singletons. Source material: T cells isolated from PBMCs. This TCR derives from a human donor in good health. The chain employs TRBV15 and TRBJ2-3; D may be TRBD2 (6 bases). DNA for the CDR3: TGTGCCACCAGCAGAGCTTTACGACTAGGGGTGGGAGATACGCAGTATTTT. Residues: CATSRALRLGVGDTQYF.